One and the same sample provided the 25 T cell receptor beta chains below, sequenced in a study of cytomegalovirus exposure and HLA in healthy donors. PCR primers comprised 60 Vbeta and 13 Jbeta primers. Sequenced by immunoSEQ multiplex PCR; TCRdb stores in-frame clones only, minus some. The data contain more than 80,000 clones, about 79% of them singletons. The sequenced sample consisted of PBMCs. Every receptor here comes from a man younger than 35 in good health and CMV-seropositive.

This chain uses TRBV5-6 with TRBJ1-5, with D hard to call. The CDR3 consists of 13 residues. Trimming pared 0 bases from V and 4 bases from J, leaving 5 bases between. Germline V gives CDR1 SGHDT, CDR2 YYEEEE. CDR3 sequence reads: CASSLGRNQPQHF. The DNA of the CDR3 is TGTGCCAGCAGCTTGGGGCGGAATCAGCCCCAGCATTTT.

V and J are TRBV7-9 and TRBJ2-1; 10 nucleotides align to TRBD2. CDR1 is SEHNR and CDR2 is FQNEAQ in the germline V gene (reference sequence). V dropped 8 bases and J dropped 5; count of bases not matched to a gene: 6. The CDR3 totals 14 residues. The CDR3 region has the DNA TGTGCCAGCGGCCCACTAGCGGGACACAATGAGCAGTTCTTC. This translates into CASGPLAGHNEQFF.

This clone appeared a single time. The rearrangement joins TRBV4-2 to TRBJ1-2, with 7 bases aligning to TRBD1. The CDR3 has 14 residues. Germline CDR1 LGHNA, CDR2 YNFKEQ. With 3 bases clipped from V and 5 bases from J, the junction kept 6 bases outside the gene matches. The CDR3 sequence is CASSHETGRYGYTF. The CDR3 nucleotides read TGTGCCAGCAGCCACGAGACAGGGAGGTATGGCTACACCTTC.

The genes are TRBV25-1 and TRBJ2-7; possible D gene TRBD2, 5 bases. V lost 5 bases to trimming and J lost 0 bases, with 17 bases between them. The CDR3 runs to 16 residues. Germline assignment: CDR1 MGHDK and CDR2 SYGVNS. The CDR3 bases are TGTGCCAGCAGTTCCCCTATGAGGGAAAGCTCCTACGAGCAGTACTTC. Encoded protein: CASSSPMRESSYEQYF.

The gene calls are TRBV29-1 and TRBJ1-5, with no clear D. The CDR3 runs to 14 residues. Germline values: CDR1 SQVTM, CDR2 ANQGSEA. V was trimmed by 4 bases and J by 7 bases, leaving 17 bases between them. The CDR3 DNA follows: TGCAGCGTTGCCCACTCAGGTTCGCTACAGCCCCAGCATTTT. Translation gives CSVAHSGSLQPQHF.

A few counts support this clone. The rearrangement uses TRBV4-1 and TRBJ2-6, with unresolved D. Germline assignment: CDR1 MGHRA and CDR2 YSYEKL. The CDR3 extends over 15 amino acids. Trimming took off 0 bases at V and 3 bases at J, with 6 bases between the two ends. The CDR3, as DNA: TGCGCCAGCAGCCAAGAAAGCTTTGGGGCCAACGTCCTGACTTTC. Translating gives CASSQESFGANVLTF.

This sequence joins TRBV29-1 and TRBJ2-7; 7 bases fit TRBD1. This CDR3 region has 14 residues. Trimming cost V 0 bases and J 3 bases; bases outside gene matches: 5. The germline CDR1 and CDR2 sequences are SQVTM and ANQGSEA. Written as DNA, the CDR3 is TGCAGCGTTGAAGATCAGGACAGGAGCTACGAGCAGTACTTC. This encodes CSVEDQDRSYEQYF.

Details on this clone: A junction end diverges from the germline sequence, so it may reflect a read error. In DNA form, the CDR3 reads TGTGCTAGCAGCTTAGGGGGCGCCGGGGAGCTGTTTTTT. This sequence encodes CASSLGGAGELFF. The rearrangement links TRBV7-7 to TRBJ2-2, with 7 bases lining up with TRBD1. The CDR3 consists of 13 residues. Germline assignment: CDR1 SSHAT and CDR2 FNYEAQ (reference sequence).

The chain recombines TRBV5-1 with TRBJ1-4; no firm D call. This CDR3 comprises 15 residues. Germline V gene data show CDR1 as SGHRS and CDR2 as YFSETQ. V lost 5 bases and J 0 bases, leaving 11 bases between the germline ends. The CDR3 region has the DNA TGCGCCAGCAGGCCCCAAACAGCAACTAATGAAAAACTGTTTTTT. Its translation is CASRPQTATNEKLFF.

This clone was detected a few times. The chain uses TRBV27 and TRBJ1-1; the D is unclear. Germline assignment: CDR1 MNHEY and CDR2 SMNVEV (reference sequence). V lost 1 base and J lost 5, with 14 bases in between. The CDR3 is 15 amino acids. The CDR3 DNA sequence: TGTGCCAGCAGTTTATTTACCCCGAAGGAGACTGAAGCTTTCTTT. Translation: CASSLFTPKETEAFF.

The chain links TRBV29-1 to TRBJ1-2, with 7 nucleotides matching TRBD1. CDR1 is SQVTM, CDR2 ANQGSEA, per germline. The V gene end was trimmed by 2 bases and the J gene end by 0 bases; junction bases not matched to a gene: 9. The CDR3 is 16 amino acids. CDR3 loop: CSVEYRQGQPNYGYTF. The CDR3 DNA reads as TGCAGCGTTGAATATAGGCAGGGACAGCCTAACTATGGCTACACCTTC.

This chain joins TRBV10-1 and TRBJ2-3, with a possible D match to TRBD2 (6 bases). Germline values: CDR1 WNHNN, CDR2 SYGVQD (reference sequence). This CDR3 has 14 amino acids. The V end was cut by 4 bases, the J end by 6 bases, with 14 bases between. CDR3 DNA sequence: TGCGCCAGCAGTGTTGGACGGGAGCTCGATACGCAGTATTTT. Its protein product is CASSVGRELDTQYF.

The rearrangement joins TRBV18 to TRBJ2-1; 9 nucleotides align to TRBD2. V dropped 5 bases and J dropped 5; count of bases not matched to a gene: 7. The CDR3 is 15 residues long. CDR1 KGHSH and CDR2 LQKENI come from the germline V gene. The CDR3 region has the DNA TGTGCCAGCTCATTCTCCGGGACTAGCAACAATGAGCAGTTCTTC. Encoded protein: CASSFSGTSNNEQFF.

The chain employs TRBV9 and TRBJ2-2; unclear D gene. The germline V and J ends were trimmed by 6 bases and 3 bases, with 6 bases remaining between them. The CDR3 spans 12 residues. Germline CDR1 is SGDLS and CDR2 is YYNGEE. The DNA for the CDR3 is TGTGCCAGCAACAGTGACACCGGGGAGCTGTTTTTT. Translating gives CASNSDTGELFF. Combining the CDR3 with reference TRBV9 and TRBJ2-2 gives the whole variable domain DSGVTQTPKHLITATGQRVTLRCSPRSGDLSVYWYQQSLDQGLQFLIQYYNGEERAKGNILERFSAQQFPDLHSELNLSSLELGDSALYFCASNSDTGELFFGEGSRLTVL.

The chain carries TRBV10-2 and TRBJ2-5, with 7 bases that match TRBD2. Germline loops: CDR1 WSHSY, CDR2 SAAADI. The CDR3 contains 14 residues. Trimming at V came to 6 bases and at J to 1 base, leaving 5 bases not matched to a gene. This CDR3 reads CASRPGTTQETQYF. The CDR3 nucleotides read TGCGCCAGCAGACCCGGGACTACCCAAGAGACCCAGTACTTC.

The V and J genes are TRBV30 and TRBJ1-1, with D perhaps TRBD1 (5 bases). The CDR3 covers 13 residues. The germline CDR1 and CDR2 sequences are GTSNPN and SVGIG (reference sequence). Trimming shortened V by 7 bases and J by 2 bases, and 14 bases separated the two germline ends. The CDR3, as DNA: TGTGCCTACCACGACAGACATAACACTGAAGCTTTCTTT. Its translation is CAYHDRHNTEAFF. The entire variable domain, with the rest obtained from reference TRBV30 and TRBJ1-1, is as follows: SQTIHQWPATLVQPVGSPLSLECTVEGTSNPNLYWYRQAAGRGLQLLFYSVGIGQISSEVPQNLSASRPQDRQFILSSKKLLLSDSGFYLCAYHDRHNTEAFFGQGTRLTVV.

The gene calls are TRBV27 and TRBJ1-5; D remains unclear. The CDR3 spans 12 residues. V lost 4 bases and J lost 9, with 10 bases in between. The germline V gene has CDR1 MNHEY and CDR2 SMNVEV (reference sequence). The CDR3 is CASSSPFGPQHF. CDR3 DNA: TGTGCCAGCAGTTCCCCGTTCGGGCCCCAGCATTTT.

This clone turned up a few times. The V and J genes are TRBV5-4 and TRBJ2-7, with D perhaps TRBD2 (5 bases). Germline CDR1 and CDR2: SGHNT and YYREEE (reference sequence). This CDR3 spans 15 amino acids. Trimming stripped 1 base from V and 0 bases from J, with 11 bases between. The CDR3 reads CASSLSAGPSYEQYF. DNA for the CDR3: TGTGCCAGCAGCTTGTCGGCGGGCCCCTCCTACGAGCAGTACTTC.

CDR3 sequence reads: CASSVDRNEQFF. For the CDR3, the DNA is TGTGCCAGCAGCGTAGATAGAAACGAGCAGTTCTTC. The rearrangement uses TRBV9 and TRBJ2-1, with D unclear. Germline CDR1 and CDR2: SGDLS and YYNGEE. The CDR3 is made up of 12 amino acids. V dropped 0 bases and J dropped 10 bases, with 8 bases sitting between them.

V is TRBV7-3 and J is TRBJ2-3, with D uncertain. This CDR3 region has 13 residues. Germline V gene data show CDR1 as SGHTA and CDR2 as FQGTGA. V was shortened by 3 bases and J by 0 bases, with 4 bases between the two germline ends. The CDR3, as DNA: TGTGCCAGCAGCTTCCTGAGCACAGATACGCAGTATTTT. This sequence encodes CASSFLSTDTQYF.

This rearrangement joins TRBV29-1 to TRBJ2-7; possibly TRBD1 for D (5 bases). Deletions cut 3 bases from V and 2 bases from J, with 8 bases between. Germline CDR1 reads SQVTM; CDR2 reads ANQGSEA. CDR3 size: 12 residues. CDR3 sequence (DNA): TGCAGCGTTGATGCAGGGACCTACGAGCAGTACTTC. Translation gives CSVDAGTYEQYF.

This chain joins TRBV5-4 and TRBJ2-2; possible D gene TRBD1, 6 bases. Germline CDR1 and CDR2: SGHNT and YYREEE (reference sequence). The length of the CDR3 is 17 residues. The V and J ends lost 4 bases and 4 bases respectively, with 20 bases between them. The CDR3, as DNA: TGTGCCAGCAGCCGTTACCACAGGGTAGGCGGCACCGGGGAGCTGTTTTTT. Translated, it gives CASSRYHRVGGTGELFF.

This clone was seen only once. CDR3 amino acids: CASSFPQYSSYEQYF. CDR3 nucleotides: TGTGCCAGCAGTTTTCCACAGTACAGCTCCTACGAGCAGTACTTC. The V call is TRBV28, the J call TRBJ2-7, with D hard to call. CDR1 and CDR2 from the germline V gene are MDHEN and SYDVKM. V shed 3 bases and J shed 0 bases, with 12 bases lying between them. The CDR3 consists of 15 residues.

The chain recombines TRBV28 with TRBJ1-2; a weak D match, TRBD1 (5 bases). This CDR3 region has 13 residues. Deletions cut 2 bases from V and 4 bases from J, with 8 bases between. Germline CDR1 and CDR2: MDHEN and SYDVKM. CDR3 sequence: CASSLQGGYGYTF. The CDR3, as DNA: TGTGCCAGCAGTTTACAGGGCGGCTATGGCTACACCTTC.

DNA of the CDR3: TGCGCCAGCAGCTTGGGAAGCACCGTCGGCACAGATACGCAGTATTTT. Its protein product is CASSLGSTVGTDTQYF. The chain recombines TRBV5-1 with TRBJ2-3; D not resolved. This CDR3 is 16 amino acids long. With 0 bases removed from V and 1 base from J, the gap between germline ends came to 12 bases. CDR1 and CDR2 from the germline V gene are SGHRS and YFSETQ.